A single sample gave rise to the 20 T cell receptor beta chains below, sequenced in a study of Ad26.COV2.S vaccination and SARS-CoV-2 variants. Sequenced by immunoSEQ multiplex PCR; TCRdb stores in-frame clones only, minus some. The table has around 320,000 clones, around 86% seen once. Regarding treatment: about 20 received Ad26.COV2.S at low or high dose, single or two shots; 5 received placebo; per-sample allocation not given. Sampling happened 63 days after the first vaccine or placebo injection. The specimen comprised peripheral blood, sampled in a trial of Ad26.COV2.S vaccine versus placebo. All receptors come from a person between 18 and 59 years old who received the Ad26.COV2.S COVID-19 vaccine or a placebo.

The chain employs TRBV18 and TRBJ2-2; D is unresolved. This CDR3 is 14 amino acids long. The germline V gene encodes CDR1 KGHSH and CDR2 LQKENI. Trimming stripped 3 bases from V and 8 bases from J, with 13 bases between. CDR3 sequence: CASSPQEAIGELFF. Written as DNA, the CDR3 is TGTGCCAGCTCACCGCAGGAAGCTATTGGGGAGCTGTTTTTT. The variable domain in full, with the rest retrieved from reference TRBV18 and TRBJ2-2, is NAGVMQNPRHLVRRRGQEARLRCSPMKGHSHVYWYRQLPEEGLKFMVYLQKENIIDESGMPKERFSAEFPKEGPSILRIQQVVRGDSAAYFCASSPQEAIGELFFGEGSRLTVL.

The rearrangement uses TRBV5-8 and TRBJ1-4; TRBD1 aligns across 12 bases. Looked up from germline, CDR1 is SGHTS and CDR2 is YDEGEE. The CDR3 extends over 19 amino acids. J gave up 0 bases and V 1 base, and 7 bases lay outside the gene matches. CDR3 sequence reads: CASSLWGQGADPTNEKLFF. CDR3 DNA: TGTGCCAGCAGCTTGTGGGGACAGGGGGCCGATCCAACTAATGAAAAACTGTTTTTT. Filled out from reference TRBV5-8 and TRBJ1-4, the complete variable domain reads EAGVTQSPTHLIKTRGQQATLRCSPISGHTSVYWYQQALGLGLQFLLWYDEGEERNRGNFPPRFSGRQFPNYSSELNVNALELEDSALYLCASSLWGQGADPTNEKLFFGSGTQLSVL.

This clone was seen only once. The CDR3 loop is CAWSSQVSYNSPLHF. CDR3 sequence (DNA): TGTGCCTGGAGTTCCCAGGTCTCCTATAATTCACCCCTCCACTTT. The gene calls are TRBV30 and TRBJ1-6; D is ambiguous. Germline V gene sequence: CDR1 GTSNPN, CDR2 SVGIG (reference sequence). Trimming left V 2 bases short and J 0 bases short, with 8 bases between. The CDR3 length is 15 residues.

The chain links TRBV18 to TRBJ1-5; 7 bases fit TRBD1. Germline V CDR1 and CDR2: KGHSH, LQKENI. Germline trimming cut 3 bases from V and 4 bases from J; bases unmatched to any gene: 6. This CDR3 has 15 residues. The CDR3 DNA reads as TGTGCCAGCTCACCTTACAGGGGTAGGAATCAGCCCCAGCATTTT. As protein: CASSPYRGRNQPQHF.

CDR3 region: CAISEAGALSYEQYF. The DNA for the CDR3 is TGTGCCATCAGTGAAGCAGGCGCCCTCTCCTACGAGCAGTACTTC. V is TRBV10-3 and J is TRBJ2-7; no firm D call. The V gene's germline CDR1 is ENHRY and CDR2 SYGVKD. The V end was cut by 3 bases, the J end by 0 bases, with 12 bases between. The CDR3 spans 15 residues.

This clone has just a few counts. The CDR3 DNA is TGTGCCAGCAGCTTGTCCCAGTACGAGCAGTACTTC. Translation: CASSLSQYEQYF. The rearrangement joins TRBV11-2 to TRBJ2-7; unclear D gene. The CDR3 is 12 amino acids. The germline CDR1 and CDR2 sequences are SGHAT and FQNNGV. Trimming stripped 3 bases from V and 4 bases from J, with 7 bases between.

This chain uses TRBV27 with TRBJ1-5; the D gene is possibly TRBD1 (6 bases). With 5 bases removed from V and 7 bases from J, the gap between germline ends came to 15 bases. Looked up from germline, CDR1 is MNHEY and CDR2 is SMNVEV (reference sequence). The CDR3 runs 14 residues. The CDR3 loop reads CASSMGSGAQPQHF. DNA for the CDR3: TGTGCCAGCAGTATGGGGTCAGGGGCACAGCCCCAGCATTTT.

The chain carries TRBV18 and TRBJ2-3; tentative D call: TRBD1 (6 bases). The CDR3 covers 16 residues. CDR1 and CDR2 from the germline V gene are KGHSH and LQKENI. V was trimmed by 0 bases and J by 3 bases, leaving 13 bases between them. The CDR3 reads CASSPPDRSVTDTQYF. DNA of the CDR3: TGTGCCAGCTCACCACCGGACAGATCCGTAACAGATACGCAGTATTTT.

This rearrangement joins TRBV7-9 to TRBJ2-5; D uncertain. Germline V gene sequence: CDR1 SEHNR, CDR2 FQNEAQ (reference sequence). The CDR3 runs to 13 residues. The V end was cut by 5 bases, the J end by 1 base, with 8 bases between. The CDR3 spells CASSQESQETQYF. The CDR3 bases are TGTGCCAGCAGCCAAGAGAGCCAAGAGACCCAGTACTTC.

V gene TRBV6-5 combines with J gene TRBJ2-1, with D perhaps assigned TRBD1 or TRBD2 (5 bases each). Germline V gene lookup returns CDR1 MNHEY and CDR2 SVGAGI. This CDR3 has 15 residues. Trimming removed 3 bases from V and 0 bases from J, with 9 bases in between. This CDR3 is CASSYEGSSYNEQFF. The CDR3 DNA reads TGTGCCAGCAGTTATGAGGGGAGCTCCTACAATGAGCAGTTCTTC.

The CDR3 loop is CASSTMTGGDYEQYF. In DNA, the CDR3 is TGTGCCAGTAGTACGATGACAGGGGGTGACTACGAGCAGTACTTC. The chain carries TRBV19 and TRBJ2-7; 9 nucleotides agree with TRBD1. Trimming cost V 4 bases and J 3 bases; bases outside gene matches: 7. CDR3 size: 15 residues. Looked up from germline, CDR1 is LNHDA and CDR2 is SQIVND (reference sequence).

This sequence joins TRBV12-3 or TRBV12-4 and TRBJ1-2; 10 nucleotides align to TRBD1. After removal of 11 bases from V and 8 bases from J, the junction contained 8 bases not matched to a gene. The CDR3 sequence is 12 residues long. CDR3 sequence (DNA): TGTGCCTTCGGGACAGGGGAGGACGGCTACACCTTC. Encoded protein: CAFGTGEDGYTF.

V and J are TRBV2 and TRBJ1-6; D might be TRBD1 (5 bases). The V end was cut by 6 bases, the J end by 9 bases, with 30 bases between. The CDR3 runs 19 residues. The V gene's germline CDR1 is SNHLY and CDR2 FYNNEI. This chain's CDR3 is CASRPPKAGFYSRASPLHF. The CDR3 bases are TGTGCCAGCAGGCCTCCTAAAGCTGGGTTTTACAGCAGGGCTTCACCCCTCCACTTT. Drawing the rest from reference TRBV2 and TRBJ1-6, the complete variable domain is EPEVTQTPSHQVTQMGQEVILRCVPISNHLYFYWYRQILGQKVEFLVSFYNNEISEKSEIFDDQFSVERPDGSNFTLKIRSTKLEDSAMYFCASRPPKAGFYSRASPLHFGNGTRLTVT.

The chain's CDR3 is CASGLGGTGDNEQFF. The CDR3 nucleotides are TGTGCTAGTGGTTTGGGTGGGACAGGCGACAATGAGCAGTTCTTC. This rearrangement joins TRBV12-5 to TRBJ2-1, with 8 bases aligning to TRBD1. The CDR3 extends over 15 amino acids. Germline trimming cut 1 base from V and 5 bases from J; bases unmatched to any gene: 4. Germline V gives CDR1 LGHNT, CDR2 FRNRAP. Drawing the rest from reference TRBV12-5 and TRBJ2-1, the complete variable domain is DARVTQTPRHKVTEMGQEVTMRCQPILGHNTVFWYRQTMMQGLELLAYFRNRAPLDDSGMPKDRFSAEMPDATLATLKIQPSEPRDSAVYFCASGLGGTGDNEQFFGPGTRLTVL.

The rearrangement joins TRBV28 to TRBJ1-2, with 9 bases lining up with TRBD1. Germline V lookup: CDR1 MDHEN, CDR2 SYDVKM. After removal of 6 bases from V and 8 bases from J, the junction contained 4 bases not matched to a gene. This CDR3 contains 12 residues. The CDR3 bases are TGTGCCAGCAGAACAGGGGGCTACGGCTACACCTTC. It translates to CASRTGGYGYTF.

The chain joins TRBV9 to TRBJ1-1; 10 nucleotides line up with TRBD1. There are 14 residues in the CDR3. Germline V CDR1 and CDR2: SGDLS, YYNGEE. The ends lost 4 bases at V and 4 bases at J; junction bases unmatched: 4. The CDR3, as DNA: TGTGCCAGCAGCCTTAGGGACAGGGGCACTGAAGCTTTCTTT. Encoded protein: CASSLRDRGTEAFF.

Comment on this clone: The sample has other DNA sequences that encode this CDR3 too. The gene calls are TRBV4-1 and TRBJ2-3; TRBD2 might be the D (6 bases). The CDR3 has 15 amino acids. V shed 1 base and J shed 0 bases, with 8 bases lying between them. Germline-derived CDR1 and CDR2 are MGHRA and YSYEKL. The CDR3 nucleotides are TGCGCCAGCAGCCAAGTGGGGGGTAGCACAGATACGCAGTATTTT. It is translated as CASSQVGGSTDTQYF.

The V call is TRBV6-6, the J call TRBJ1-1, with D possibly matching TRBD1 (6 bases). V lost 6 bases to trimming and J lost 1 base, with 18 bases between them. The CDR3 runs 16 residues. From germline, CDR1 is MNHNY and CDR2 SVGAGI (reference sequence). CDR3 in DNA: TGTGCCAGCAGAAAAATACAGGGTGAAGGGAACACTGAAGCTTTCTTT. It yields the protein CASRKIQGEGNTEAFF.

Concerning this clone: The same CDR3 arises from other DNA sequences in this sample as well. The V and J genes are TRBV18 and TRBJ1-5; 9 nucleotides line up with TRBD1. V lost 3 bases to trimming and J lost 3 bases; unmatched junction nucleotides: 3. The CDR3 runs to 15 residues. CDR1 is KGHSH and CDR2 is LQKENI in the germline V gene. The CDR3 spells CASSPGTGINQPQHF. For the CDR3, the DNA is TGTGCCAGCTCACCCGGGACAGGGATCAATCAGCCCCAGCATTTT.

This clone was seen only a few times. The CDR3 region has the DNA TGCGCCAGCAGCCAAGACAGTTCCCGGAACACCATATATTTT. This translates into CASSQDSSRNTIYF. This chain connects TRBV4-3 to TRBJ1-3, with D unresolved. This CDR3 spans 14 amino acids. Trimming cost V 0 bases and J 7 bases, with 10 bases left between them. Germline V gene data show CDR1 as LGHNA and CDR2 as YSLEER.